These 14 T cell receptor beta chains were sequenced from one sample in a study of blood T cells in healthy people across ages. A second PCR, run for about 6 to 12 cycles, used a sample-barcoded 5' primer plus a J-beta primer mix. One entry per CDR3 protein, called by TCRdb with MiXCR from the 5' RACE reads. Here the sample spans roughly 680,000 distinct CDR3 sequences, under 25% being singletons. The sample comprised blood. Source of these receptors: a man between 65 and 85 years old in good health.

This clonotype showed up just a few times. The J gene is TRBJ2-7, the V gene TRBV10-1; D gene ambiguous. The V gene lost 3 bases and the J gene lost 0 bases, with 12 bases spanning the gap. The germline gives CDR1 WNHNN, CDR2 SYGVQD (reference sequence). The CDR3 extends over 15 amino acids. The CDR3 sequence is CASSDSPVGSYEQYF. CDR3 in DNA: TGCGCCAGCAGTGACAGCCCCGTTGGCTCCTACGAGCAGTACTTC.

This clonotype was observed a few times. The V call is TRBV12-3 or TRBV12-4, the J call TRBJ2-3; D is unclear. Trimming removed 2 bases from V and 5 bases from J, with 8 bases in between. The CDR3 spans 13 residues. The chain's CDR3 is CASSLQLIDTQYF. The CDR3 region has the DNA TGTGCCAGCAGTTTACAACTAATAGATACGCAGTATTTT.

In its sample, this clonotype was seen a few times. This sequence joins TRBV2 and TRBJ1-1; D ambiguous. There are 14 residues in the CDR3. Germline V CDR1 and CDR2: SNHLY, FYNNEI. V lost 6 bases and J 4 bases, leaving 15 bases between the germline ends. CDR3 bases: TGTGCCAGCAGCTTTGGGGAGGGAACCACTGAAGCTTTCTTT. Translating it yields CASSFGEGTTEAFF. Complete variable domain (other parts from reference TRBV2 and TRBJ1-1): EPEVTQTPSHQVTQMGQEVILRCVPISNHLYFYWYRQILGQKVEFLVSFYNNEISEKSEIFDDQFSVERPDGSNFTLKIRSTKLEDSAMYFCASSFGEGTTEAFFGQGTRLTVV.

The chain combines TRBV6-2 or TRBV6-3 with TRBJ2-3, with D perhaps matching TRBD2 (5 bases). The germline V gene has CDR1 MNHEY and CDR2 SVGEGT. CDR3 length: 14 residues. V was clipped by 8 bases and J by 5 bases, with 17 bases between them. CDR3 bases: TGTGCCAGCTCCTCTCCCCGGGGTCTAGATACGCAGTATTTT. Protein product: CASSSPRGLDTQYF.

The chain uses TRBV20-1 and TRBJ2-3; D not certain. Looked up from germline, CDR1 is DFQATT and CDR2 is SNEGSKA (reference sequence). V was trimmed by 2 bases and J by 6 bases, leaving 21 bases between them. This CDR3 comprises 16 residues. CDR3 DNA sequence: TGCAGTGCTAGAATGTTTAGCTTTTTGAAAGGTGATACGCAGTATTTT. Its translation is CSARMFSFLKGDTQYF.

This clonotype was detected a few times. The chain carries TRBV29-1 and TRBJ1-3, with D perhaps TRBD1 (6 bases). CDR3 size: 14 residues. The germline gives CDR1 SQVTM, CDR2 ANQGSEA. The ends were cut back, 5 bases at V and 0 bases at J, with 11 bases in the middle. The CDR3 spells CSVRDTRSGNTIYF. Written as DNA, the CDR3 is TGCAGCGTTAGGGACACACGCTCTGGAAACACCATATATTTT.

This clonotype was seen more than once but under ten times. For the CDR3, the DNA is TGTGCCAGCAGTTACTCTTCCCAAGAGACCCAGTACTTC. Amino acid sequence: CASSYSSQETQYF. The V gene is TRBV6-5, the J gene TRBJ2-5; D not resolved. This CDR3 has 13 amino acids. V was cut by 0 bases and J by 1 base, with 3 bases left in between. The germline V gene has CDR1 MNHEY and CDR2 SVGAGI.

The chain employs TRBV27 and TRBJ1-4; 7 bases agree with TRBD1. The V segment lost 5 bases and the J segment 7 bases; nucleotides outside the gene matches: 10. Germline V CDR1 and CDR2: MNHEY, SMNVEV (reference sequence). The CDR3 contains 15 residues. CDR3 nucleotide sequence: TGTGCCAGCAGTCCCCTACAGGGGTCCTTTGAAAAACTGTTTTTT. It yields the protein CASSPLQGSFEKLFF.

The DNA for the CDR3 is TGCAGTGCCAGCTACGTTCGGGGTGGAAACACCATATATTTT. Its protein product is CSASYVRGGNTIYF. The genes are TRBV20-1 and TRBJ1-3; D is unclear. The germline V gene has CDR1 DFQATT and CDR2 SNEGSKA (reference sequence). The CDR3 consists of 14 residues. Trimming left V 6 bases short and J 3 bases short, with 15 bases between.

This clonotype was counted a few times. CDR3 sequence (DNA): TGCGCCAGCGTAGCATCGAGAGCCAAAAACATTCAGTACTTC. This encodes CASVASRAKNIQYF. J is TRBJ2-4 and V is TRBV23-1, with D uncertain. TRBV23-1 carries the ORF label, with uncertain function. The V end was cut by 8 bases, the J end by 0 bases, with 11 bases between. The CDR3 contains 14 residues.

V and J are TRBV3-1 and TRBJ2-1, with D tentatively TRBD2 (6 bases). This CDR3 is 14 amino acids long. Germline assignment: CDR1 LGHDT and CDR2 YNNKEL (reference sequence). Trimming took off 2 bases at V and 2 bases at J, with 7 bases between the two ends. CDR3 nucleotides: TGTGCCAGCAGCCAAAGCGGGCCCTACAATGAGCAGTTCTTC. It yields the protein CASSQSGPYNEQFF.

This clonotype was counted at least ten times. V gene TRBV29-1 combines with J gene TRBJ2-2; 8 nucleotides match TRBD2. The CDR3 totals 13 residues. Trimming took 6 bases from V and 6 from J; bases not matched to a gene: 6. Per germline, CDR1 SQVTM and CDR2 ANQGSEA. The CDR3 loop is CSVAGVRAGELFF. The CDR3 DNA reads as TGCAGCGTAGCGGGAGTGAGGGCCGGGGAGCTGTTTTTT.

V is TRBV7-9 and J is TRBJ2-7; tentatively, D is TRBD1 (6 bases). Trimming took off 7 bases at V and 2 bases at J, with 15 bases between the two ends. CDR3 length equals 14 residues. CDR1 and CDR2 (germline): SEHNR, FQNEAQ (reference sequence). The CDR3: CASTSEDRPYEQYF. CDR3 nucleotide sequence: TGTGCCAGCACCTCAGAAGACAGGCCCTACGAGCAGTACTTC.

This clonotype was observed a handful of times. The chain combines TRBV19 with TRBJ2-1, with 9 nucleotides matching TRBD2. V gave up 3 bases and J gave up 0 bases; unmatched junction bases: 12. The CDR3 contains 19 residues. Germline values: CDR1 LNHDA, CDR2 SQIVND (reference sequence). CDR3 amino acids: CASSIRLGLAGSSYNEQFF. The CDR3 nucleotides are TGTGCCAGTAGTATTAGATTGGGGCTAGCGGGAAGCTCCTACAATGAGCAGTTCTTC. The entire variable domain, with the rest obtained from reference TRBV19 and TRBJ2-1, is as follows: DGGITQSPKYLFRKEGQNVTLSCEQNLNHDAMYWYRQDPGQGLRLIYYSQIVNDFQKGDIAEGYSVSREKKESFPLTVTSAQKNPTAFYLCASSIRLGLAGSSYNEQFFGPGTRLTVL.